This T cell receptor (beta chain) was sequenced for a study of cytomegalovirus exposure and HLA in healthy donors. Study-level background: Roughly 85 million unique TCRs from HLA-typed donors made up an early data release. Findings and limits, study-wide: Reported results showed that the classifier diagnosed cytomegalovirus status with high specificity and sensitivity. At a 0.05 false discovery rate, a later analysis found roughly 17,000 TCR beta sequences to be associated with HLA alleles.

Use of 60 Vbeta and 13 Jbeta primers characterized the PCR. Data came from immunoSEQ multiplex PCR; TCRdb stores just in-frame clones and leaves some out. Found here are around 200,000 clones, over 70% of them singletons; the top ten hold 3.1%. With V trimmed by 4 bases and J by 4 bases, 4 bases remained unmatched. The CDR3 length is 14 residues. Germline CDR1 and CDR2: SGHVS and FQNEAQ. To note about this clone: The antigen is not known.

V usage is TRBV7-8 and J usage is TRBJ1-2; 9 nucleotides match TRBD1. Sequencing was performed on PBMCs. This sequence was found in a female donor in good health and CMV-seronegative. DNA for the CDR3: TGTGCCAGCAGCTCCAAGGACAGGGGCTATGGCTACACCTTC. This sequence encodes CASSSKDRGYGYTF.